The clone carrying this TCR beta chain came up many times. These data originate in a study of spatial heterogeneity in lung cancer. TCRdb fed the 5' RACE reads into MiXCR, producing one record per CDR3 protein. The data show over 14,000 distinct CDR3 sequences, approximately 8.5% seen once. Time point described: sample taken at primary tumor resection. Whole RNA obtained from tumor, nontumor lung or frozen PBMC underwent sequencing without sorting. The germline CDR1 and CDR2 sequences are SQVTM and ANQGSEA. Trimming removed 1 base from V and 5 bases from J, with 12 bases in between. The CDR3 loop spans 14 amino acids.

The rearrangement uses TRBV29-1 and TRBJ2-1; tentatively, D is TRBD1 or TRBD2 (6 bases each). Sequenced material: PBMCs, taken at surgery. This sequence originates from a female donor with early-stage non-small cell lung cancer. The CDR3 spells CSVEAGARNNEQFF. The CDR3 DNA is TGCAGCGTTGAAGCGGGGGCTCGGAACAATGAGCAGTTCTTC.